Listed below are T cell receptor beta chains from one sample, sequenced in a study of blood T cell repertoires in COVID-19. Here immunoSEQ multiplex PCR was the method, and the copy in TCRdb shows in-frame clones only, minus some. The sample lists about 150,000 clones; about 86% were seen once. Specimen: peripheral blood. These receptors were taken from a man between 65 and 80 years old with acute or convalescent COVID-19. Both conserved end residues are part of each CDR3. The order of the fields is clone size, J gene, V gene, D gene, CDR3 protein, CDR3 DNA. The D gene is left open where the match is weak. For some rows the clone size is stated as once, few or many, or as a class when expanded; others skip it.

>.|TRBJ1-5|TRBV19|.
CASSERTINQPQHF
TGTGCCAGTAGTGAAAGGACAATAAATCAGCCCCAGCATTTT
>.|TRBJ1-2|TRBV5-6|TRBD1
CASSHRGTNYGYTF
TGTGCCAGCAGCCACAGGGGGACTAACTATGGCTACACCTTC
>once|TRBJ1-2|TRBV4-1|TRBD1
CASSQAGTANEGGYTF
TGCGCCAGCAGCCAAGCAGGGACAGCCAACGAGGGTGGCTACACCTTC
>.|TRBJ2-3|TRBV5-1|TRBD2
CASSGSSGSGSDTQYF
TGCGCCAGCAGCGGCTCTAGCGGGAGTGGTAGTGATACGCAGTATTTT
>few|TRBJ1-2|TRBV6-6|TRBD1
CASSPRGENYGYTF
TGTGCCAGCAGCCCCAGGGGGGAAAACTATGGCTACACCTTC
>many|TRBJ2-1|TRBV19|.
CASEAGTYNEQFF
TGTGCCAGTGAGGCGGGGACCTACAATGAGCAGTTCTTC
>.|TRBJ2-1|TRBV2|.
CATFGEGPLGFF
TGTGCCACCTTCGGGGAAGGGCCCCTGGGGTTCTTC
>.|TRBJ2-7|TRBV6-5|.
CATWGRRVTYEQYF
TGTGCCACCTGGGGGCGCAGGGTGACCTACGAGCAGTACTTC
>.|TRBJ2-7|TRBV19|.
CASSIVAGRFYEQYF
TGTGCCAGTAGTATAGTGGCGGGCCGATTTTACGAGCAGTACTTC
>.|TRBJ2-7|TRBV5-1|TRBD1
CASSPEFGTVAAYEQYF
TGCGCCAGCAGCCCTGAATTTGGGACAGTTGCAGCCTACGAGCAGTACTTC
>.|TRBJ1-5|TRBV28|.
CASSFTQVNSNQPQHF
TGTGCCAGCAGTTTCACCCAGGTGAATAGCAATCAGCCCCAGCATTTT
>.|TRBJ2-3|TRBV5-8|.
CASSLELTLSTDTQYF
TGTGCCAGCAGCTTGGAACTGACACTCAGCACAGATACGCAGTATTTT
>few|TRBJ2-1|TRBV25-1|.
CASSEQGNNEQFF
TGTGCCAGCAGTGAACAGGGGAACAATGAGCAGTTCTTC
>.|TRBJ2-7|TRBV5-3|.
CARSCLETYEQYF
TGTGCCAGAAGCTGTCTCGAGACTTACGAGCAGTACTTC
>.|TRBJ1-2|TRBV30|.
CAWSGSGYGYTF
TGTGCCTGGAGTGGGTCAGGTTATGGCTACACCTTC